Listed below are T cell receptor beta chains from one sample, sequenced in a study of CD8 T cells in ankylosing spondylitis. TCRdb re-analysed the 5' RACE reads in MiXCR, keeping a single row per CDR3 protein. This table holds around 250,000 distinct CDR3 sequences, 9.5% to 12% found once. The specimen was blood, either unsorted or a sorted T cell fraction (not recorded which). The receptor set was obtained from a male donor with ankylosing spondylitis or in good health (not recorded which). CDR3s include the opening cysteine and the closing phenylalanine or tryptophan. D genes are given only for firm matches. Expanded clones get a size class; other rows say once, few or many, or leave the size out.

clone_size j_call d_call v_call cdr3_nt cdr3_aa
- TRBJ2-1 TRBD2 TRBV6-1 TGTGCCAGCGAGAGGACTAGCGGGAGTGAGCAGTTCTTC CASERTSGSEQFF
many TRBJ2-1 TRBD1 TRBV24-1 TGTGCCACCAGCTCGGACAGGGTGAATGAGCAGTTCTTC CATSSDRVNEQFF
few TRBJ1-4 - TRBV6-1 TGTGCCAGCACCGGGGTCTTGGACAGTGAAAAACTGTTTTTT CASTGVLDSEKLFF
many TRBJ2-2 TRBD1 TRBV5-1 TGCGCCAGCAGCCTCCGACAGGGGAAGAACACCGGGGAGCTGTTTTTT CASSLRQGKNTGELFF
many TRBJ1-2 - TRBV5-1 TGCGCCAGCAGCTTGGATGGGAGAGGTGGAGGCGGCTACACCTTC CASSLDGRGGGGYTF
many TRBJ1-2 TRBD1 TRBV6-1 TGTGCCAGCAGTGAAGCAGCGGGACAGGGTGGTTATGGCTACACCTTC CASSEAAGQGGYGYTF
many TRBJ2-7 TRBD1 TRBV9 TGTGCCAGCAGCGCAGGACAGGGAAGGTACGAGCAGTACTTC CASSAGQGRYEQYF
many TRBJ2-2 - TRBV12-3/TRBV12-4 TGTGCCAGCAGCCGCGAGGGGGAGGGCTTCGGGGAGCTGTTTTTT CASSREGEGFGELFF
few TRBJ1-2 TRBD1 TRBV2 TGTGCCAGCAGTGCGAGGACAGGGCTTTATGGCTACACCTTC CASSARTGLYGYTF
few TRBJ2-7 TRBD1 TRBV12-3/TRBV12-4 TGTGCCAGCACGACCGCCCGACACAGGGGGCTCTTCTACGAGCAGTACTTC CASTTARHRGLFYEQYF
- TRBJ2-7 - TRBV27 TGTGCCAGCAGTTCTTGGGGCCTGACCTACGAGCAGTACTTC CASSSWGLTYEQYF
few TRBJ2-7 - TRBV28 TGTGCCAGCAGTTCGCCGGAGTTTTGGAACGAGCAGTACTTC CASSSPEFWNEQYF
- TRBJ1-2 - TRBV7-9 TGTGCCAGCAGATCTGATTGGGCAACCGCTAACTATGGCTACACCTTC CASRSDWATANYGYTF
many TRBJ1-6 - TRBV30 TGTGCCTGGAGGCAGGATTCACCCCTCCACTTT CAWRQDSPLHF
- TRBJ2-1 - TRBV12-3/TRBV12-4 TGTACCAGCAGCCTCGGCGGGACCTACAATGAGCAGTTCTTC CTSSLGGTYNEQFF
- TRBJ1-2 - TRBV5-5 TGTGCCAGCAGCTTGGATTGGGGAAGTTATGGCTACACCTTC CASSLDWGSYGYTF
many TRBJ2-2 - TRBV5-1 TGCGCCAGCCGGTTGACCGGGGAGCTGTTTTTT CASRLTGELFF
few TRBJ1-4 TRBD1 TRBV7-9 TGTGCCAGCAGGGACAGGGGGCCTGAAAAACTGTTTTTT CASRDRGPEKLFF
- TRBJ2-1 TRBD2 TRBV2 TGTGCCAGCAGGAGCTGGGATAGCGGGGGGAGTGATGAGCAGTTCTTC CASRSWDSGGSDEQFF
few TRBJ2-4 - TRBV27 TGTGCCAGCAGTTTATTCCTTTGGGGCATTCAGTACTTC CASSLFLWGIQYF
- TRBJ2-2 TRBD2 TRBV7-3 TGTGCCAGCAGCTCCGTCGGGGGGGCGAGCACCGGGGAGCTGTTTTTT CASSSVGGASTGELFF
many TRBJ1-4 - TRBV10-3 TGTGCCATCAGTGATCCCCCAACTAATGAAAAACTGTTTTTT CAISDPPTNEKLFF
many TRBJ2-1 TRBD2 TRBV24-1 TGTGCCACCAGTGATCCGACTAGCGGGATAAGCAGCTCCTACAATGAGCAGTTCTTC CATSDPTSGISSSYNEQFF
- TRBJ2-7 TRBD1 TRBV20-1 TGCAGTGCGAGGGGACAGGGTACCTACGAGCAGTACTTC CSARGQGTYEQYF
many TRBJ2-6 TRBD2 TRBV20-1 TGCAGTGCAACTAGCGGGGGTGCCTCTGGGGCCAACGTCCTGACTTTC CSATSGGASGANVLTF
many TRBJ2-5 - TRBV5-1 TGCGCCAGCAGTTCCCCGGTTTTGGGCGACAGCCAAGAGACCCAGTACTTC CASSSPVLGDSQETQYF
- TRBJ2-7 TRBD1 TRBV12-3/TRBV12-4 TGTGCCAGCAGTCCGGACAGGGGGGTCTCCTACGAGCAGTACTTC CASSPDRGVSYEQYF
- TRBJ2-5 TRBD2 TRBV7-6 TGTGCCAGCAGCCCCCCTAGCGGGAGGGAGACCCAGTACTTC CASSPPSGRETQYF
few TRBJ2-3 - TRBV6-5 TGTGCCAGCAGTTACACGTTGGGGGGCCCTACAAATACGCAGTATTTT CASSYTLGGPTNTQYF
many TRBJ2-7 - TRBV4-1 TGCGCCAGCAGCCTTCTAACGGGGATCCCCTACGAGCAGTACTTC CASSLLTGIPYEQYF
many TRBJ1-2 TRBD1 TRBV20-1 TGCAGTGCGCGCCCGGGACAGGGGGCCTATGGCTACACCTTC CSARPGQGAYGYTF
many TRBJ2-7 TRBD1 TRBV20-1 TGCAGTGCCAGACAGGGGACCTCCTACGAGCAGTACTTC CSARQGTSYEQYF
many TRBJ2-7 - TRBV20-1 TGCAGCGCCGGGACATATCCCTACGAGCAGTACTTC CSAGTYPYEQYF
- TRBJ1-2 - TRBV12-3/TRBV12-4 TGTGCCAGCAGAACCGGGACGACCAACTATGGCTACACCTTC CASRTGTTNYGYTF
many TRBJ2-5 - TRBV9 TGTGCCAGCAGCGAGGGTCTAGCGTCCTCTCAAGAGACCCAGTACTTC CASSEGLASSQETQYF
many TRBJ2-7 TRBD2 TRBV7-8 TGTGCCAGCAGCTTTGCTAGCGGCTACGAGCAGTACTTC CASSFASGYEQYF
few TRBJ2-7 TRBD2 TRBV4-1 TGCGCCAGCAGCCAAAATGCCCGGCGGGGGGTCCTCGCCGAGCAGTACTTC CASSQNARRGVLAEQYF
few TRBJ2-5 TRBD2 TRBV12-3/TRBV12-4 TGTGCCAGCAGTTTTAAAGCGGGAGGGAAAGAGACCCAGTACTTC CASSFKAGGKETQYF
many TRBJ1-2 - TRBV5-1 TGCGCCAGCAGCTTGGCCGAATCCCGTGGGTTGACCGGCTACACCTTC CASSLAESRGLTGYTF
few TRBJ2-3 TRBD1 TRBV4-1 TGCGCCAGCAGCCCATCCGGGACAGGGATGGTTACGCAGTATTTT CASSPSGTGMVTQYF
many TRBJ2-1 TRBD2 TRBV12-3/TRBV12-4 TGTGCCAGCAGAATACCGGGACTAGCGGGAGGGGGTGAGCAGTTCTTC CASRIPGLAGGGEQFF
many TRBJ2-6 - TRBV5-1 TGCGCCAGCAGCCCGACAGCTTCAGGCACTGGGGCCAACGTCCTGACTTTC CASSPTASGTGANVLTF
many TRBJ2-1 TRBD2 TRBV13 TGTGCCAGCAGCTTGAGACTAGCGGGGTTCAATGAGCAGTTCTTC CASSLRLAGFNEQFF
few TRBJ1-2 - TRBV3-1 TGTGCCAGCAGCCAAGATCGGGGCTACACCTTC CASSQDRGYTF
many TRBJ2-3 - TRBV5-1 TGCGCCAGCAGCTTTGCAGGGCTAACTACAGATACGCAGTATTTT CASSFAGLTTDTQYF
many TRBJ2-3 - TRBV9 TGCGCCAGCAGCCCCTCCGGGACTAGCACAGATACGCAGTATTTT CASSPSGTSTDTQYF
many TRBJ2-5 - TRBV29-1 TGCAGCGTTGAACGGGAGACCCAGTACTTC CSVERETQYF
many TRBJ2-3 - TRBV5-1 TGCGCCAGCAGCTTGATCTCTCTCACAGATACGCAGTATTTT CASSLISLTDTQYF
many TRBJ2-3 - TRBV20-1 TGCAGTGCCCCACCCGACCGACCTGATGGCACAGATACGCAGTATTTT CSAPPDRPDGTDTQYF
few TRBJ2-3 - TRBV28 TGTGCCAGCCGCTTTCGGTGGGCAGATACGCAGTATTTT CASRFRWADTQYF
many TRBJ1-3 - TRBV6-1 TGTGCCAGCAGCCCGGACAGTCTCTCTGGAAACACCATATATTTT CASSPDSLSGNTIYF
many TRBJ2-1 - TRBV12-3/TRBV12-4 TGTGCCAGCAGCAGGGGGGGAGGGCCTGGCAATGAGCAGTTCTTC CASSRGGGPGNEQFF
many TRBJ2-5 TRBD1 TRBV5-1 TGCGCCAGCAGCATAACGGGACAGGGGGAGACCCAGTACTTC CASSITGQGETQYF
many TRBJ2-5 TRBD1 TRBV6-4 TGTGCCAGCAGTGAGGGACAGGGGGCAGAGACCCAGTACTTC CASSEGQGAETQYF
many TRBJ2-5 - TRBV28 TGTGCCAGCAGCCCAACACGTATTCAAGAGACCCAGTACTTC CASSPTRIQETQYF
many TRBJ1-5 TRBD1 TRBV10-3 TGTGCCATCAGGGCGGGACAGGGAGGACAGCCCCAGCATTTT CAIRAGQGGQPQHF
many TRBJ2-2 - TRBV4-1 TGCGCCAGCAGCCAAGATCCGGGACTGGCCACCGGGGAGCTGTTTTTT CASSQDPGLATGELFF
many TRBJ2-7 - TRBV12-3/TRBV12-4 TGTGCCAGCAGTTCAGATGAGGGCAGGGGCGTCCCCTACGAGCAGTACTTC CASSSDEGRGVPYEQYF